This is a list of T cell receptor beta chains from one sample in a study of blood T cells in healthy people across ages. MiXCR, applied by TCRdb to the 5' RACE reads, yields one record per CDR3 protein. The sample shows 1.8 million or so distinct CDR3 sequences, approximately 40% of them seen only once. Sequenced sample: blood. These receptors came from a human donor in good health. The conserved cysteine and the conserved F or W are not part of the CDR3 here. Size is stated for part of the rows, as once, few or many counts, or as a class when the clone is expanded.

CDR3: SAADSQETQY
V: TRBV20-1
size: .
J: TRBJ2-5
length: 10

CDR3: ATLGGGMDNSPLH
V: TRBV6-6
size: few
J: TRBJ1-6
length: 13

CDR3: ASSLTSGGVTDTQY
V: TRBV11-2
size: few
J: TRBJ2-3
length: 14

CDR3: ASGLVAGTNYGYT
V: TRBV12-5
size: .
J: TRBJ1-2
length: 13

CDR3: ASSSGQAIAKNIQY
V: TRBV7-6
size: .
J: TRBJ2-4
length: 14

CDR3: SVERTEGQYGYT
V: TRBV29-1
size: .
J: TRBJ1-2
length: 12

CDR3: ASSLGIQLNQPQH
V: TRBV7-2
size: few
J: TRBJ1-5
length: 13

CDR3: ASSRDLSSPLH
V: TRBV9
size: many
J: TRBJ1-6
length: 11

CDR3: SASGTGGFTDTQY
V: TRBV20-1
size: few
J: TRBJ2-3
length: 13

CDR3: SVQGQNTGELF
V: TRBV29-1
size: .
J: TRBJ2-2
length: 11

CDR3: ASSFGTKNEQY
V: TRBV5-1
size: .
J: TRBJ2-7
length: 11

CDR3: AISPWGEKTDTQY
V: TRBV10-3
size: .
J: TRBJ2-3
length: 13

CDR3: SATPALAGGTDTQY
V: TRBV20-1
size: few
J: TRBJ2-3
length: 14

CDR3: ASSVDSRSGNTIY
V: TRBV9
size: .
J: TRBJ1-3
length: 13